Sequencing of this TCR beta chain was carried out in a study of blood T cell repertoires in COVID-19. Study as a whole: The United States, Italy and Spain were the sources of the acute and convalescent COVID-19 samples. PBMCs, B-cell-depleted T cells, or T cells provided the cDNA or gDNA that made up the material.

Germline values: CDR1 SNHLY, CDR2 FYNNEI. The CDR3 loop spans 12 amino acids. Trimming removed 7 bases from V and 4 bases from J; junction bases left unmatched: 2. Original handling: Reference gene primer amplification gave estimated nucleated cell counts. Assay: immunoSEQ multiplex PCR; the TCRdb copy retains only in-frame clones and omits some. That table supplies the V and J calls and clone size; D and trimming were determined from the DNA. The profile covers 90,000 to 100,000 clones, with more than 75% appearing a single time and around 19% taken by the ten largest. The sequenced sample was peripheral blood. The chain has TRBV2 and TRBJ1-1; 8 bases align to TRBD1. The source of this sequence is a man older than 75 with acute or convalescent COVID-19. The CDR3: CASIGQGTEAFF. In DNA form, the CDR3 reads TGTGCCAGCATAGGACAGGGCACTGAAGCTTTCTTT.